This is a list of T cell receptor beta chains from one sample in a study of cytomegalovirus exposure and HLA in healthy donors. TCRdb keeps only in-frame clones here, not all; method: immunoSEQ multiplex PCR. The data hold 150,000 to 200,000 clones, with approximately 83% observed a single time. Sample: PBMCs. Every receptor here comes from a man between 18 and 35 years old in good health and CMV-seropositive. Each CDR3 is given with its conserved first and last residue. The D gene is left open where the match is weak. The size field is filled for only some rows; it gives once, few, many or a size class.

d_call,clone_size,v_call,j_call,cdr3_nt,cdr3_aa
TRBD1,.,TRBV27,TRBJ2-5,TGTGCCAGCAGTCTCATAAGGACAGGCTGGCCGGAGACCCAGTACTTC,CASSLIRTGWPETQYF
TRBD1,.,TRBV5-1,TRBJ2-7,TGCGCCAGCAGCTCCGGGACAGGGGACGAGCAGTACTTC,CASSSGTGDEQYF
.,.,TRBV5-4,TRBJ1-1,TGTGCCAGCAGCCCGCAGGGGAGGGACACTGAAGCTTTCTTT,CASSPQGRDTEAFF
TRBD2,.,TRBV7-2,TRBJ2-1,TGTGCCAGCAGCTTAGCCTCCAAGACTAGCGGGGGTGCGGGGAATGAGCAGTTCTTC,CASSLASKTSGGAGNEQFF
.,.,TRBV5-4,TRBJ2-1,TGTGCCAGCAGCGGACCTAGCGATGAGCAGTTCTTC,CASSGPSDEQFF
.,.,TRBV2,TRBJ1-2,TGTGCCAGCAGGGCCTCCTATGGCTACACCTTC,CASRASYGYTF
.,.,TRBV30,TRBJ1-2,TGTGCCTGGACCCAGGGGCAGGCCGGCTACACCTTC,CAWTQGQAGYTF
TRBD2,.,TRBV2,TRBJ2-7,TGTGCCAGCATCCGGGGAGGGTACGAGCAGTACTTC,CASIRGGYEQYF
TRBD1,once,TRBV29-1,TRBJ1-1,TGCAGCGCCGGGGATCTGACAGGGTCGTCTGAAGCTTTCTTT,CSAGDLTGSSEAFF
.,.,TRBV6-5,TRBJ2-1,TGTGCCAGCAGCCTCGCGGGGACCTACAATGAGCAGTTCTTC,CASSLAGTYNEQFF
TRBD2,.,TRBV9,TRBJ2-5,TGTGCCAGCAGCGTAGCCCCTAGCGGGGGGGCCGAGACCCAGTACTTC,CASSVAPSGGAETQYF
.,once,TRBV19,TRBJ1-2,TGTGCCAGTAGCAACTCGGGGGGCTACACCTTC,CASSNSGGYTF
.,.,TRBV6-6,TRBJ1-5,TGTGCCAGCAGTTACTCTACTCGAAATCAGCCCCAGCATTTT,CASSYSTRNQPQHF
TRBD1,.,TRBV6-1,TRBJ2-6,TGTGCCAGCAGTGACGGCAGGGGGCATCCTGGGGCCAACGTCCTGACTTTC,CASSDGRGHPGANVLTF
TRBD2,.,TRBV28,TRBJ2-5,TGTGCCAGCAGTTTGCCTAGCGGGGGACAAGAGACCCAGTACTTC,CASSLPSGGQETQYF
.,.,TRBV21-1,TRBJ2-7,TGTGCCAGCAGCAAAGGGGTCTTTGGGACAGCTGCGGTCAACGAGCAGTACTTC,CASSKGVFGTAAVNEQYF
TRBD2,.,TRBV12-5,TRBJ2-7,TGTGCTAGTGCCTGGGGAGGGAGCTACGAGCAGTACTTC,CASAWGGSYEQYF
.,.,TRBV18,TRBJ2-3,TGTGCCAGCTCCCCTGAGGATACGCAGTATTTT,CASSPEDTQYF
TRBD2,.,TRBV4-2,TRBJ2-7,TGTGCCAGCAGCCAAGATCTGCCTCTAGCGGGGGGCTTCTACGAGCAGTACTTC,CASSQDLPLAGGFYEQYF
.,.,TRBV15,TRBJ2-7,TGTGCCACCAGCAGAGAGAGGCCGGGAACCTTAATAGGGCAGTACTTC,CATSRERPGTLIGQYF
.,.,TRBV30,TRBJ2-7,TGTGCCTGGAGTTATAGTAATTCCTACGAGCAGTACTTC,CAWSYSNSYEQYF
TRBD2,.,TRBV5-4,TRBJ2-5,TGTGCCAGCAGAGAGGGACTAGCGGGGCAAGAGACCCAGTACTTC,CASREGLAGQETQYF
TRBD1,.,TRBV2,TRBJ1-2,TGTGCCAGCAAAAGATCCCGGCGCTGGGACAGTACCTTTTTTGGCTACACCTTC,CASKRSRRWDSTFFGYTF
TRBD1,.,TRBV19,TRBJ1-1,TGTGCCAGTAGTTGGCCCGGACAGGGTCCCTTGGGGACTGAAGCTTTCTTT,CASSWPGQGPLGTEAFF
.,.,TRBV10-3,TRBJ2-3,TGTGCCATCAGTGAGAGGCGGGACGCGCAGTATTTT,CAISERRDAQYF
.,.,TRBV5-4,TRBJ2-2,TGTGCCAGCAGCTTGGACGTTACTGGCACCGGGGAGCTGTTTTTT,CASSLDVTGTGELFF
TRBD1,.,TRBV7-9,TRBJ1-6,TGTGCCAGCAGCTTCGGACAGGGCGGTTCACCCCTCCACTTT,CASSFGQGGSPLHF
TRBD1,once,TRBV18,TRBJ1-5,TGTGCCAGCTCATACGGACAGGGCAATCAGCCCCAGCATTTT,CASSYGQGNQPQHF
TRBD1,.,TRBV5-1,TRBJ2-1,TGCGCCAGCAGACCGACAGGGGGGGGCTACAATGAGCAGTTCTTC,CASRPTGGGYNEQFF
.,few,TRBV4-3,TRBJ2-7,TGCGCCAGCAGCCAAGACAGGGTGGTCAACTACGAGCAGTACTTC,CASSQDRVVNYEQYF
.,few,TRBV15,TRBJ1-4,TGTGCCACCGAGGGGACTTCAACTAATGAAAAACTGTTTTTT,CATEGTSTNEKLFF
TRBD2,.,TRBV7-9,TRBJ2-2,TGTGCCAGCAGCGGGAGTCCGGGACTAGCGGTATCCGGGGAGCTGTTTTTT,CASSGSPGLAVSGELFF
TRBD1,.,TRBV12-5,TRBJ2-7,TGTGCTAGTGGTTTGGTAATAGGGGGCCTCTACGAGCAGTACTTC,CASGLVIGGLYEQYF
TRBD2,.,TRBV7-9,TRBJ2-7,TGTGCCAGCAGCTTAGTGGAACTACTAGCGAGCCCCTACGAGCAGTACTTC,CASSLVELLASPYEQYF
.,.,TRBV6-1,TRBJ2-2,TGTGCCAGCAGTAGACATGGGAACACCGGGGAGCTGTTTTTT,CASSRHGNTGELFF
.,.,TRBV19,TRBJ2-1,TGTGCCAGTGAAAAGTCGGCACGCGACTCTAGATCCAATGAGCAGTTCTTC,CASEKSARDSRSNEQFF
TRBD1,once,TRBV29-1,TRBJ2-1,TGCAGCGCCGAGAACCGGGACAGGGGTTACAATGAGCAGTTCTTC,CSAENRDRGYNEQFF
.,.,TRBV30,TRBJ1-2,TGTGCCTGGAGCCAGAGGGAGATCGTATCGGGCTACACCTTC,CAWSQREIVSGYTF
.,.,TRBV19,TRBJ2-4,TGTGCCAGTAGTATGGACAGTACCACCACCAAAAACATTCAGTACTTC,CASSMDSTTTKNIQYF
.,.,TRBV6-1,TRBJ2-5,TGTGCCAGCAGTGAGTCAGGGATAGAGACCCAGTACTTC,CASSESGIETQYF
TRBD1,.,TRBV6-1,TRBJ2-7,TGTGCCAGCTGTCTCCGGGGACAGAACTACGAGCAGTACTTC,CASCLRGQNYEQYF
TRBD2,.,TRBV2,TRBJ2-1,TGTGCCAGCAGTGAAGTCAGGCTAGCGGTCTACAATGAGCAGTTCTTC,CASSEVRLAVYNEQFF
.,.,TRBV6-1,TRBJ1-5,TGTGCCAGCAGTGAACTACAGGGATCGCGAAATCAGCCCCAGCATTTT,CASSELQGSRNQPQHF
.,few,TRBV2,TRBJ1-4,TGTGCCAGCCTGGGTGCGGTAATTAATGAAAAACTGTTTTTT,CASLGAVINEKLFF
.,few,TRBV10-3,TRBJ1-1,TGTGCCATCAGTGAGTCGTACATGAACACTGAAGCTTTCTTT,CAISESYMNTEAFF
.,few,TRBV5-6,TRBJ1-3,TGTGCCAGCAGCTTGAGGTCGGGGTTAGGAAACACCATATATTTT,CASSLRSGLGNTIYF
TRBD2,.,TRBV9,TRBJ2-2,TGTGCCAGCAGCCCCGGACTAGCGGGGGTGACAGGGGGGGAGCTGTTTTTT,CASSPGLAGVTGGELFF
TRBD1,.,TRBV27,TRBJ2-7,TGTGCCAGCAGCCTCGACAGGGGGCAATCCTACGAGCAGTACTTC,CASSLDRGQSYEQYF
.,.,TRBV5-1,TRBJ2-5,TGCGCCAGCAGCTTGGGCGGGGCCCGGGAGACCCAGTACTTC,CASSLGGARETQYF
.,.,TRBV28,TRBJ2-6,TGTGCCAGCAGTTTAGCTCTACAGGGTTCCGGGGCCAACGTCCTGACTTTC,CASSLALQGSGANVLTF
TRBD1,.,TRBV5-4,TRBJ1-2,TGTGCCAGCAGCTTCAGGGACAGGGAAATTTATGGCTACACCTTC,CASSFRDREIYGYTF
TRBD2,few,TRBV9,TRBJ2-5,TGTGCCAGCAGCGTAGAGCGGGAAAGGGAGACCCAGTACTTC,CASSVERERETQYF